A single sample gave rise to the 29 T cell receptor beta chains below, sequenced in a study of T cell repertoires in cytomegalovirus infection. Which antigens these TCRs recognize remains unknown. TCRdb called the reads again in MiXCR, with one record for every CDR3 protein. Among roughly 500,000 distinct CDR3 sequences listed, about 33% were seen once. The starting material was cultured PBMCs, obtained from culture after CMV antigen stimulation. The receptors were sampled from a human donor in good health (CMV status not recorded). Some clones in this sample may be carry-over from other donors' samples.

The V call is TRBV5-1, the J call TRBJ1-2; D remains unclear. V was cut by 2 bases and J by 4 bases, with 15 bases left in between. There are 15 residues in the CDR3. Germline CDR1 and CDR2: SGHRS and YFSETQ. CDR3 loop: CASSFAGEPIYGYTF. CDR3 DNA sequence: TGCGCCAGCAGCTTTGCTGGGGAACCGATCTATGGCTACACCTTC.

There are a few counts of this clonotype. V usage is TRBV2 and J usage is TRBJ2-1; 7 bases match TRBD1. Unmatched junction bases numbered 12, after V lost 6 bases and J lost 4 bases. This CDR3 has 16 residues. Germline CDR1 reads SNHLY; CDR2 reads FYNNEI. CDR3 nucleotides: TGTGCCAGCAGCCAAACCCGGCAGGGGGTTTACAATGAGCAGTTCTTC. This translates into CASSQTRQGVYNEQFF.

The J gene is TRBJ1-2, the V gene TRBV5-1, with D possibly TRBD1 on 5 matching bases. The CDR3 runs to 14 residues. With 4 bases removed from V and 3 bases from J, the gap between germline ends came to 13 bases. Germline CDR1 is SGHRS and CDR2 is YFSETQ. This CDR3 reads CASSPGTADYGYTF. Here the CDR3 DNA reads TGCGCCAGCAGCCCCGGGACCGCCGACTATGGCTACACCTTC.

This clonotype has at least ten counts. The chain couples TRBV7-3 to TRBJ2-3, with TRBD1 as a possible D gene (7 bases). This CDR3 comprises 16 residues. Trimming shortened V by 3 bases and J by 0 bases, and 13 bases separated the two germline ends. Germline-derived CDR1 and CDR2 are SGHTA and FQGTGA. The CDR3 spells CASSFQGGLSTDTQYF. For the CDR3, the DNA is TGTGCCAGCAGCTTCCAGGGGGGACTTAGCACAGATACGCAGTATTTT.

This CDR3 reads CSARDLGASSGYTF. The CDR3 nucleotides are TGCAGTGCTAGAGATTTGGGGGCCTCCTCTGGCTACACCTTC. The chain is built from TRBV20-1 and TRBJ1-2; D is possibly TRBD1 (6 bases). The CDR3 covers 14 residues. V gave up 0 bases and J gave up 7 bases, with 15 bases separating them. Germline V CDR1 and CDR2: DFQATT, SNEGSKA (reference sequence).

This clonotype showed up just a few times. The CDR3, as DNA: TGTGCCAGCAGTTACCCTAGCGGGAGGGCCAAGTTCTTC. This sequence encodes CASSYPSGRAKFF. V gene TRBV6-2 or TRBV6-3 combines with J gene TRBJ2-1, with TRBD2 matching over 12 bases. V trimming: 2 bases; J trimming: 14 bases; junction bases outside the gene matches: 4. CDR3 length: 13 amino acids. Looked up from germline, CDR1 is MNHEY and CDR2 is SVGEGT.

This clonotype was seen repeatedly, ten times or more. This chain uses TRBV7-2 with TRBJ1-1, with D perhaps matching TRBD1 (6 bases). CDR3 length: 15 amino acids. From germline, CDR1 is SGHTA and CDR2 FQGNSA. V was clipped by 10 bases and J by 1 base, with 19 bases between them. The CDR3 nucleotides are TGTGCCACCGGAGGGGGACCTCTGAGGAACACTGAAGCTTTCTTT. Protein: CATGGGPLRNTEAFF.

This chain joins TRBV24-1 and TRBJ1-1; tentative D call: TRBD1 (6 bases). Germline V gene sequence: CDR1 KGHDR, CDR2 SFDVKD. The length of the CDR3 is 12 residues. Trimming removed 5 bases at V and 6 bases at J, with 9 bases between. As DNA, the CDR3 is TGTGCCACCAGTGGTAGGGGGTCTGAAGCTTTCTTT. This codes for CATSGRGSEAFF.

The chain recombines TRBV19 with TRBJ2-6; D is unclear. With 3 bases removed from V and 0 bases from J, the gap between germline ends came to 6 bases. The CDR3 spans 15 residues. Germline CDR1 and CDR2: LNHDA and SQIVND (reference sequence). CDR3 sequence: CASSIDGSGANVLTF. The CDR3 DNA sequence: TGTGCCAGTAGTATTGACGGCTCTGGGGCCAACGTCCTGACTTTC.

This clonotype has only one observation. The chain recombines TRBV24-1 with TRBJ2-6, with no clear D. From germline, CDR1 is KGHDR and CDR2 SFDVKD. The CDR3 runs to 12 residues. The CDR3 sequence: CATSSGANVLTF. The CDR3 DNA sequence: TGTGCAACCTCATCTGGGGCCAACGTCCTGACTTTC.

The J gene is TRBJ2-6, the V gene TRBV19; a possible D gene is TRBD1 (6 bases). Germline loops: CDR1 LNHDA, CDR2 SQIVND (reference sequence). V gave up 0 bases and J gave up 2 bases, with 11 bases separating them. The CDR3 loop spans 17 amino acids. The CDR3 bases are TGTGCCAGTAGTATAGATCACAGGGAAGCTGGGGCCAACGTCCTGACTTTC. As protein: CASSIDHREAGANVLTF.

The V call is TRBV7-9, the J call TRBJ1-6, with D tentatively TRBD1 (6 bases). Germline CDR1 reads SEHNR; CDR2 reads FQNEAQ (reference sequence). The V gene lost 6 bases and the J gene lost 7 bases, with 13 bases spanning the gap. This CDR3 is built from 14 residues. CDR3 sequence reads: CASRRTAVNSPLHF. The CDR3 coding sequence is TGTGCCAGCAGAAGGACAGCGGTAAATTCACCCCTCCACTTT.

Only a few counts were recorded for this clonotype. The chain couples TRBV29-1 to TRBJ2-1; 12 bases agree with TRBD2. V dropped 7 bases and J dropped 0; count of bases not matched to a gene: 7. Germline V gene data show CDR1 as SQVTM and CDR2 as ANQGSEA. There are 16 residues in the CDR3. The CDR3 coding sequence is TGCAGCGCGGGAACTAGCGGGGGGAGCTCCTACAATGAGCAGTTCTTC. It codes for CSAGTSGGSSYNEQFF.

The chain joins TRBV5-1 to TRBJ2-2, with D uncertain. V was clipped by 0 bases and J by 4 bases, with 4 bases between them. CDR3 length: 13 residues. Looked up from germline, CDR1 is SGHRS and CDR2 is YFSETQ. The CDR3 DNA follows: TGCGCCAGCAGCTTGGAGCTCACCGGGGAGCTGTTTTTT. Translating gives CASSLELTGELFF.

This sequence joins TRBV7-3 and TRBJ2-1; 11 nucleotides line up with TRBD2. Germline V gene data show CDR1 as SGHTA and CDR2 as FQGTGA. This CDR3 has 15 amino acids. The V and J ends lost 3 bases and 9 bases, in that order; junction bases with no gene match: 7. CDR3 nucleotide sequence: TGTGCCAGCAGCTTGGGACTAGCGGCCCGGGCTGAGCAGTTCTTC. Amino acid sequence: CASSLGLAARAEQFF. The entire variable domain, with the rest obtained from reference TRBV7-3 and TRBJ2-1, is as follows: GAGVSQTPSNKVTEKGKYVELRCDPISGHTALYWYRQSLGQGPEFLIYFQGTGAADDSGLPNDRFFAVRPEGSVSTLKIQRTERGDSAVYLCASSLGLAARAEQFFGPGTRLTVL.

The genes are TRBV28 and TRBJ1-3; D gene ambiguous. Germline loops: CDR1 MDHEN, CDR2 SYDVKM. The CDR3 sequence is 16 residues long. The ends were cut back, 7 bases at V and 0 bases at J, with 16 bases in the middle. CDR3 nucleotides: TGTGCCAGCATCAGAGATGTGGGCCGCTCTGGAAACACCATATATTTT. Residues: CASIRDVGRSGNTIYF. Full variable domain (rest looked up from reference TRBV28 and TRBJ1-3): DVKVTQSSRYLVKRTGEKVFLECVQDMDHENMFWYRQDPGLGLRLIYFSYDVKMKEKGDIPEGYSVSREKKERFSLILESASTNQTSMYLCASIRDVGRSGNTIYFGEGSWLTVV.

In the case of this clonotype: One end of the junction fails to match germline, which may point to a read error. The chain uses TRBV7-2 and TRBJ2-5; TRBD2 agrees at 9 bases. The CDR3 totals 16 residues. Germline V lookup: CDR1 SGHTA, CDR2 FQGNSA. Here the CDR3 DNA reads TGTGTCAGCAGCCGATTAGCGGGAGAGTTCGGGGAGACCCAGTACTTC. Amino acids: CVSSRLAGEFGETQYF.

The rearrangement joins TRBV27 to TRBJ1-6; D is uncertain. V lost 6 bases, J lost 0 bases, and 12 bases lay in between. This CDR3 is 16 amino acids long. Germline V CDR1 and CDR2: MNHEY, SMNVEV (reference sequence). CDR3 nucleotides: TGTGCCAGCAGCCCCCTCGCGGTCTCCTATAATTCACCCCTCCACTTT. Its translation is CASSPLAVSYNSPLHF.

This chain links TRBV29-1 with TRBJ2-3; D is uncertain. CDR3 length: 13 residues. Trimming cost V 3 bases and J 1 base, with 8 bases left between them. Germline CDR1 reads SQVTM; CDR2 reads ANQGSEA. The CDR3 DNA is TGCAGCGTTGAGACCAGCGGCACAGATACGCAGTATTTT. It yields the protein CSVETSGTDTQYF.

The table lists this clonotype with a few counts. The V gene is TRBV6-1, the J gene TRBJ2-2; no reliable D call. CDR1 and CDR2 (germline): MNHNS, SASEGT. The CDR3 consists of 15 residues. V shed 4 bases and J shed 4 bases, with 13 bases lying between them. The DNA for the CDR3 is TGTGCCAGCAGTGGCCTCCCAATGGGCACCGGGGAGCTGTTTTTT. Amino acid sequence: CASSGLPMGTGELFF.

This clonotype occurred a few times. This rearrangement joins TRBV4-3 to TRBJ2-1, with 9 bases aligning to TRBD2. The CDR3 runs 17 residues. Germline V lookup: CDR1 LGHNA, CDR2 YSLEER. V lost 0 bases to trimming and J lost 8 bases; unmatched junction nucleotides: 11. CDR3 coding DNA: TGCGCCAGCAGCCAAGATCGTACACTAGCGGGTTTCGATGAGCAGTTCTTC. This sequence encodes CASSQDRTLAGFDEQFF.

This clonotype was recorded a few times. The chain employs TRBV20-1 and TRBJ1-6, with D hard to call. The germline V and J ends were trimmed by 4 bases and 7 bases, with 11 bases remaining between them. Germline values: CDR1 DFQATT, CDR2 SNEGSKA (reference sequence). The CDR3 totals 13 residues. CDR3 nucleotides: TGCAGTGCTAAGGGCCGGTACAATTCACCCCTCCACTTT. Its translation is CSAKGRYNSPLHF.

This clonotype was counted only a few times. CDR3 bases: TGTGCCAGCAGCTCGACCGGGACTAGCATCCCTGGTCCAGATACGCAGTATTTT. Translation: CASSSTGTSIPGPDTQYF. The chain uses TRBV7-2 and TRBJ2-3; 9 bases are a match to TRBD2. The CDR3 length is 18 residues. Looked up from germline, CDR1 is SGHTA and CDR2 is FQGNSA. The V gene end was trimmed by 4 bases and the J gene end by 4 bases; junction bases not matched to a gene: 15. Combining the CDR3 with reference TRBV7-2 and TRBJ2-3 gives the whole variable domain GAGVSQSPSNKVTEKGKDVELRCDPISGHTALYWYRQSLGQGLEFLIYFQGNSAPDKSGLPSDRFSAERTGGSVSTLTIQRTQQEDSAVYLCASSSTGTSIPGPDTQYFGPGTRLTVL.

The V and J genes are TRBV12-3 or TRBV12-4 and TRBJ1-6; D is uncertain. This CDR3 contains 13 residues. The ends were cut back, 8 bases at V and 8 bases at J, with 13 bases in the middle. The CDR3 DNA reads TGTGCCAGCTTACTCCGGGGATATTCACCCCTCCACTTT. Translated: CASLLRGYSPLHF.

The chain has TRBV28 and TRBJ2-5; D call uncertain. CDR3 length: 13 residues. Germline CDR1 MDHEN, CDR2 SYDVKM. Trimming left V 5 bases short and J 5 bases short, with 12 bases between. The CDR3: CASSENHRETQYF. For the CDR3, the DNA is TGTGCCAGCAGTGAGAATCACCGGGAGACCCAGTACTTC.

DNA of the CDR3: TGTGCCAGCAGTTTAGTGAGGTTACCCGAAGCTGATACAGATACGCAGTATTTT. This translates into CASSLVRLPEADTDTQYF. The rearrangement joins TRBV27 to TRBJ2-3; D remains ambiguous. V was trimmed by 2 bases and J by 3 bases, leaving 21 bases between them. Looked up from germline, CDR1 is MNHEY and CDR2 is SMNVEV (reference sequence). CDR3 length: 18 residues.

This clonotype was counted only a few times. CDR3 residues: CAIRDLGPSGSNEQFF. The CDR3 DNA is TGTGCCATCAGGGACCTGGGGCCTAGCGGGAGTAATGAGCAGTTCTTC. The chain couples TRBV10-3 to TRBJ2-1; TRBD2 matches 10 bases. V shed 6 bases, J shed 7 bases, and the junction held 12 bases outside the gene matches. Germline V gene sequence: CDR1 ENHRY, CDR2 SYGVKD. This CDR3 contains 16 residues.

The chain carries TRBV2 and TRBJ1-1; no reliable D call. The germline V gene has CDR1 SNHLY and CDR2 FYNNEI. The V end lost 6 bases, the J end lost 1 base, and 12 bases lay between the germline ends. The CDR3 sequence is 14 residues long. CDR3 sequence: CASSRLTENTEAFF. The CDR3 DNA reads TGTGCCAGCAGCCGATTAACAGAGAACACTGAAGCTTTCTTT.

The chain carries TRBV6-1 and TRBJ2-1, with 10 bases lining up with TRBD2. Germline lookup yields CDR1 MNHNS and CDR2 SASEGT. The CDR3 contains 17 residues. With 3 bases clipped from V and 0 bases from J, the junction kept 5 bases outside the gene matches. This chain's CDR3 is CASSEPSGGSSYNEQFF. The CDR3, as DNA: TGTGCCAGCAGTGAGCCTAGCGGGGGAAGCTCCTACAATGAGCAGTTCTTC.